The clone carrying this T cell receptor beta chain was seen at least ten times. The target antigen is unknown. Germline values: CDR1 DFQATT, CDR2 SNEGSKA (reference sequence). This CDR3 has 15 amino acids. Trimming cost V 3 bases and J 7 bases; bases outside gene matches: 4. The TCR beta cDNA libraries contained unique molecular identifiers. Each CDR3 protein is one row after TCRdb ran MiXCR on the PCR reads. The data contain around 770,000 distinct CDR3 sequences, 40% to 55% of them seen just once; the ten biggest clones take up 4.9%. The data belong to a study of post-analysis software for immune sequencing data. Notes on the study in general: Higher frequency in patients than in controls was seen for about 5 TRBV segments, with TRBV5-6, TRBV5-1 and TRBV20-1 among them.

Material for sequencing was blood. This clonotype was sampled from a girl under 18 with multiple sclerosis. The rearrangement uses TRBV20-1 and TRBJ2-1, with TRBD2 matching 15 bases. The CDR3 region has the DNA TGCAGTGCTAGTTGGACTAGCGGGAGGGTTAATGAGCAGTTCTTC. Translating gives CSASWTSGRVNEQFF.